This entry lists 30 T cell receptor beta chains sequenced from one sample in a study of blood T cells in healthy people across ages (dated by TCRdb to about 2015). Library creation used 5' RACE. The listed sequencing device is Illumina HiSeq 2500. The second PCR ran for about 7 to 11 cycles and used a J-beta primer mix along with a sample-barcoded 5' primer. In-frame beta chains were kept once TCRdb had trimmed the public reads at Q25 with fastp and called clones with MiXCR. Entries are consolidated by CDR3 protein sequence, retaining the most common genes and DNA. The sample table holds 650,000 to 1,000,000 distinct CDR3 sequences, of which roughly 40% were seen once. In total, the top ten clones hold 13% of the sample. Sequenced sample: blood. The receptor source for this set is a man between 18 and 35 years old in good health.

CDR3 loop: CSVSTDYSNQPQHF. The CDR3 region has the DNA TGCAGCGTGTCGACGGATTATAGCAATCAGCCCCAGCATTTT. The rearrangement uses TRBV29-1 and TRBJ1-5; unclear D gene. The germline gives CDR1 SQVTM, CDR2 ANQGSEA. Trimming cost V 6 bases and J 0 bases, with 12 bases left between them. This CDR3 is built from 14 residues.

Comment on this clonotype: Germline is not matched at one junction end, which may reflect a read error. The chain couples TRBV6-5 to TRBJ2-1, with D possibly being TRBD2 (5 bases). The DNA end favors TRBJ2-7, so the J call may be wrong. Germline loops: CDR1 MNHEY, CDR2 SVGAGI. The CDR3 loop spans 16 amino acids. The CDR3 loop is CANSLQTGNSYNEQYF. In DNA, the CDR3 is TGTGCCAACAGTCTCCAGACCGGGAACTCCTACAATGAGCAGTACTTC.

This sequence joins TRBV30 and TRBJ2-3; a weak D match, TRBD2 (6 bases). Trimming took off 5 bases at V and 2 bases at J, with 8 bases between the two ends. This CDR3 has 12 amino acids. Germline V gives CDR1 GTSNPN, CDR2 SVGIG (reference sequence). The DNA for the CDR3 is TGTGCCTGGCGGGGGTACACAGATACGCAGTATTTT. It specifies CAWRGYTDTQYF.

With regard to this clonotype: This may be a read error: a much more frequent sequence differs by one nucleotide. The chain employs TRBV10-3 and TRBJ2-5; D not resolved. V was cut by 6 bases and J by 11 bases, with 22 bases left in between. The CDR3 runs 14 residues. The germline V gene has CDR1 ENHRY and CDR2 SYGVKD. The CDR3 reads CAIRLRSPYNEQYF. The CDR3 DNA is TGTGCCATCAGGCTCAGGTCCCCATACAATGAGCAGTACTTC.

The V call is TRBV5-1, the J call TRBJ2-1; 9 bases align to TRBD1. This CDR3 comprises 15 residues. After removal of 1 base from V and 8 bases from J, the junction contained 7 bases not matched to a gene. Germline assignment: CDR1 SGHRS and CDR2 YFSETQ. CDR3 amino acids: CASSLKGQGGDEQFF. The CDR3 coding sequence is TGCGCCAGCAGCTTGAAGGGACAGGGCGGCGATGAGCAGTTCTTC. The whole variable domain, remainder taken from reference TRBV5-1 and TRBJ2-1, is KAGVTQTPRYLIKTRGQQVTLSCSPISGHRSVSWYQQTPGQGLQFLFEYFSETQRNKGNFPGRFSGRQFSNSRSEMNVSTLELGDSALYLCASSLKGQGGDEQFFGPGTRLTVL.

The J gene is TRBJ2-2, the V gene TRBV4-3, with D possibly TRBD1 on 6 matching bases. V gave up 0 bases and J gave up 6 bases, with 11 bases separating them. The CDR3 is 15 residues long. Germline CDR1 reads LGHNA; CDR2 reads YSLEER. DNA for the CDR3: TGCGCCAGCAGCCAAGACCGACAGGAGGCCGGGGAGCTGTTTTTT. Translated, it gives CASSQDRQEAGELFF.

The J gene is TRBJ2-3, the V gene TRBV7-2; 8 positions agree with TRBD2. V was pared by 6 bases and J by 0 bases, with 8 bases of the junction left unmatched. Per germline, CDR1 SGHTA and CDR2 FQGNSA. This CDR3 contains 16 residues. The CDR3 DNA follows: TGTGCCAGCAGTTCGAGCGGGAGCTCTAGCACAGATACGCAGTATTTT. This codes for CASSSSGSSSTDTQYF. Filled out from reference TRBV7-2 and TRBJ2-3, the complete variable domain reads GAGVSQSPSNKVTEKGKDVELRCDPISGHTALYWYRQSLGQGLEFLIYFQGNSAPDKSGLPSDRFSAERTGGSVSTLTIQRTQQEDSAVYLCASSSSGSSSTDTQYFGPGTRLTVL.

This clonotype was recorded only once. The chain uses TRBV20-1 and TRBJ1-5; 8 positions agree with TRBD1. CDR3 length equals 17 residues. Losses at the gene ends were 0 bases for V and 0 bases for J; bases not matched to a gene: 7. Looked up from germline, CDR1 is DFQATT and CDR2 is SNEGSKA (reference sequence). CDR3: CSARDKDREYSNQPQHF. The DNA of the CDR3 is TGCAGTGCTAGAGACAAGGACAGGGAGTATAGCAATCAGCCCCAGCATTTT.

This sequence joins TRBV2 and TRBJ2-7, with D possibly TRBD2 on 5 matching bases. The DNA end is more similar to TRBJ2-5, so the J call may be wrong. The germline V gene encodes CDR1 SNHLY and CDR2 FYNNEI. This CDR3 contains 14 residues. The CDR3 DNA is TGTGCCAGCAGTGAAGGACTACTCGGAGAGACCCAGTACTTC. It is translated as CASSEGLLGETQYF.

This clonotype was recorded once. The chain employs TRBV4-3 and TRBJ2-1; 12 bases map to TRBD2. This CDR3 is built from 18 residues. V shed 5 bases and J 8 bases; nucleotides not matched to a gene: 16. In germline, CDR1 is LGHNA, CDR2 YSLEER. The CDR3, as DNA: TGCGCCAGCAGCAGACTAGCGGGGGATCGCCGAGTTTTTGATGAGCAGTTCTTC. Translated: CASSRLAGDRRVFDEQFF.

This clonotype was picked up a small number of times. The chain combines TRBV10-3 with TRBJ2-7, with 11 bases fitting TRBD2. CDR1 is ENHRY and CDR2 is SYGVKD in the germline V gene. This CDR3 is built from 16 residues. CDR3 nucleotide sequence: TGTGTCACCATCCGTGACCTAGCGGGGGGTGACCACGAGCAGTACTTC. Translating it yields CVTIRDLAGGDHEQYF.

In regard to this clonotype: With a much larger clone just one base away, this may be a read error. The chain links TRBV9 to TRBJ1-2, with D uncertain. Trimming removed 3 bases from V and 12 bases from J, with 18 bases in between. From germline, CDR1 is SGDLS and CDR2 YYNGEE. The CDR3 is 13 residues long. CDR3: CASSAGGVRGHTF. The CDR3, as DNA: TGTGCCAGCAGCGCAGGAGGAGTGAGAGGCCACACCTTC.

This clonotype was counted only a few times. V usage is TRBV13 and J usage is TRBJ1-1; D is uncertain. CDR1 is PRHDT and CDR2 is FYEKMQ in the germline V gene (reference sequence). Trimming stripped 1 base from V and 2 bases from J, with 14 bases between. This CDR3 is 16 amino acids long. For the CDR3, the DNA is TGTGCCAGCAGCTTAGAAGGCATTGTTTCTAACACTGAAGCTTTCTTT. This sequence encodes CASSLEGIVSNTEAFF.

This clonotype was detected only once. This may stem from a read error, because a much larger clone lies one nucleotide away. V and J are TRBV5-5 and TRBJ2-4, with D unresolved. Trimming removed 0 bases from V and 13 bases from J, with 8 bases in between. This CDR3 region has 11 residues. Looked up from germline, CDR1 is SGHKS and CDR2 is YYEKEE (reference sequence). Written as DNA, the CDR3 is TGTGCCAGCAGCTTGGCCGAGAAACAGTACTTC. Its protein is CASSLAEKQYF.

This clonotype has ten or more counts. The chain carries TRBV12-3 or TRBV12-4 and TRBJ2-3, with 7 positions matching TRBD1. J lost 5 bases, V lost 8 bases, and 10 bases had no gene match. The CDR3 spans 14 residues. CDR3 sequence reads: CASWDRAFQDTQYF. Written as DNA, the CDR3 is TGTGCCAGCTGGGACAGAGCCTTCCAAGATACGCAGTATTTT.

The J gene is TRBJ1-2, the V gene TRBV20-1; D not certain. Per the germline V gene, CDR1 is DFQATT and CDR2 is SNEGSKA (reference sequence). Deletions cut 6 bases from V and 7 bases from J, with 18 bases between. The CDR3 extends over 13 amino acids. Written as DNA, the CDR3 is TGCAGTGCCCCCTGGGTGGACGGTGGTGGCTACACCTTC. This gives the protein CSAPWVDGGGYTF.

Regarding this clonotype: A much larger clone sits a single nucleotide away, making a read error possible. This chain connects TRBV20-1 to TRBJ2-5; 8 bases are shared with TRBD1. The J call could be wrong; TRBJ2-1 is a better fit for the DNA end. CDR3 length: 13 residues. CDR1 DFQATT and CDR2 SNEGSKA come from the germline V gene (reference sequence). DNA of the CDR3: TGCAGTGCTCAGGACAGGGACCAAGAGACCCAGTTCTTC. Translating gives CSAQDRDQETQFF.

This clonotype was detected once. The chain combines TRBV3-1 with TRBJ2-5; 11 positions agree with TRBD1. V shed 3 bases and J 11 bases; nucleotides not matched to a gene: 11. The CDR3 length is 15 residues. CDR1 is LGHDT and CDR2 is YNNKEL in the germline V gene (reference sequence). CDR3 protein: CASSQAGTGGDEQYF. The CDR3 nucleotides read TGTGCCAGCAGCCAGGCCGGGACAGGGGGAGATGAGCAGTACTTC.

The V and J genes are TRBV7-9 and TRBJ2-7, with D perhaps matching TRBD2 (5 bases). The CDR3 has 15 residues. Germline V gives CDR1 SEHNR, CDR2 FQNEAQ (reference sequence). Trimming took off 1 base at V and 7 bases at J, with 17 bases between the two ends. CDR3: CASSLVPAGNNEQYF. Here the CDR3 DNA reads TGTGCCAGCAGCTTAGTACCGGCCGGGAACAATGAGCAGTACTTC.

The V and J genes are TRBV20-1 and TRBJ2-5; unclear D gene. The closer fit of TRBJ2-7 to the DNA end suggests the J call may be wrong. CDR3 length: 11 amino acids. Germline-derived CDR1 and CDR2 are DFQATT and SNEGSKA (reference sequence). CDR3 DNA sequence: TGCAGTGCTATCCTCCCCTACGAGCAGTACTTC. Protein: CSAILPYEQYF.

Only a few counts were recorded for this clonotype. The rearrangement joins TRBV6-1 to TRBJ1-5; D unresolved. This CDR3 contains 16 residues. V was cut by 0 bases and J by 0 bases, with 9 bases left in between. Looked up from germline, CDR1 is MNHNS and CDR2 is SASEGT. For the CDR3, the DNA is TGTGCCAGCAGTGAAGCCCTTGGGATTAGCAATCAGCCCCAGCATTTT. Its translation is CASSEALGISNQPQHF.

The chain uses TRBV29-1 and TRBJ1-1; the D is unclear. Germline CDR1 and CDR2: SQVTM and ANQGSEA. The CDR3 totals 14 residues. The CDR3 coding sequence is TGCACCGCCGGCACCGTGTTGGCAGGCACTGAAGCTTTCTTT. Its protein product is CTAGTVLAGTEAFF.

Points on this clonotype: This may arise from a read error, as a much more abundant clone is one base away. The chain couples TRBV20-1 to TRBJ2-1; the match to TRBD2 covers 10 bases. Per the germline V gene, CDR1 is DFQATT and CDR2 is SNEGSKA (reference sequence). CDR3 size: 15 residues. V lost 3 bases and J lost 8; bases outside the gene matches: 10. The CDR3 DNA reads as TGCAGTGCTAGTTATGCAGCGGGGGGGCGCGATGAGCAGTTCTTC. Translating gives CSASYAAGGRDEQFF.

V is TRBV6-5 and J is TRBJ2-7, with D possibly matching TRBD2 (5 bases). The last part of the DNA fits TRBJ2-5 better; the J call may be wrong. The CDR3 contains 14 residues. Germline V gene data show CDR1 as MNHEY and CDR2 as SVGAGI. CDR3 region: CASSYPGSRETQYF. For the CDR3, the DNA is TGTGCCAGCAGTTACCCGGGGTCCCGGGAGACCCAGTACTTC.

This clonotype was found a few times. The V gene is TRBV6-6, the J gene TRBJ1-5; D remains ambiguous. The germline V gene has CDR1 MNHNY and CDR2 SVGAGI (reference sequence). Between the trimmed V and J ends, which lost 0 bases and 5 bases, there was a span of 5 bases. CDR3 length: 13 amino acids. The CDR3 reads CASSYSSHQPQHF. DNA for the CDR3: TGTGCCAGCAGTTACTCGAGTCATCAGCCCCAGCATTTT.

About this clonotype itself: This clone may be a read error of a much larger clone one base away. The genes are TRBV12-3 or TRBV12-4 and TRBJ2-7; 10 nucleotides match TRBD1. The CDR3 is 18 amino acids. V shed 3 bases, J shed 7 bases, and the junction held 18 bases outside the gene matches. The CDR3 spells CASSLGQGRLSSYNEQYF. DNA of the CDR3: TGTGCCAGCAGTTTGGGACAGGGGAGACTGAGCTCCTACAATGAGCAGTACTTC.

The J gene is TRBJ2-7, the V gene TRBV20-1; 9 nucleotides align to TRBD1. Germline assignment: CDR1 DFQATT and CDR2 SNEGSKA (reference sequence). CDR3 length equals 14 residues. V dropped 0 bases and J dropped 7; count of bases not matched to a gene: 7. The CDR3 loop reads CSARDWTGVNEQYF. In nucleotides, the CDR3 is TGCAGTGCTAGAGATTGGACAGGGGTTAATGAGCAGTACTTC.

The sample holds a few counts of this clonotype. The V call is TRBV20-1, the J call TRBJ2-3; a possible D gene is TRBD2 (7 bases). The CDR3 has 14 residues. Between the trimmed V and J ends, which lost 5 bases and 3 bases, there was a span of 15 bases. Looked up from germline, CDR1 is DFQATT and CDR2 is SNEGSKA (reference sequence). The CDR3, as DNA: TGCAGTGCTGGTGGGAGGGGGATGACAGATACGCAGTATTTT. Its protein is CSAGGRGMTDTQYF.

The rearrangement joins TRBV7-6 to TRBJ1-6; the D gene is possibly TRBD1 (5 bases). The CDR3 contains 15 residues. Germline assignment: CDR1 SGHVS and CDR2 FNYEAQ. V lost 5 bases, J lost 10 bases, and 18 bases lay in between. CDR3 amino acids: CASSPSQGRGSPLHF. The DNA for the CDR3 is TGTGCCAGCAGCCCATCCCAGGGCCGGGGATCACCCCTCCACTTT.

CDR3 in amino acids: CSARDPTQGVDNEQFF. DNA of the CDR3: TGCAGTGCTAGAGATCCGACACAGGGGGTCGACAATGAGCAGTTCTTC. This chain links TRBV20-1 with TRBJ2-1; 8 bases align to TRBD1. V lost 0 bases, J lost 5 bases, and 9 bases stayed unmatched. The CDR3 is made up of 16 amino acids. From germline, CDR1 is DFQATT and CDR2 SNEGSKA (reference sequence).